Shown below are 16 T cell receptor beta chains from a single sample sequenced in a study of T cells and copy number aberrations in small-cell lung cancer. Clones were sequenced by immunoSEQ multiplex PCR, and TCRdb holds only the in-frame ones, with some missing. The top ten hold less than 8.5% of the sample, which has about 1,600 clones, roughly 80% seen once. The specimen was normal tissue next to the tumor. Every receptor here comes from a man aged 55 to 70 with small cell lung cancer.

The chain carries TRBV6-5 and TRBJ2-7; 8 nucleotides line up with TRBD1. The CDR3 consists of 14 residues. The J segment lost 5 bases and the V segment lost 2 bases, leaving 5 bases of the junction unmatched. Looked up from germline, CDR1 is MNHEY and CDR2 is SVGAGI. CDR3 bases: TGTGCCAGCAGTTACGGGGACAGGTCCAACGAGCAGTACTTC. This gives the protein CASSYGDRSNEQYF.

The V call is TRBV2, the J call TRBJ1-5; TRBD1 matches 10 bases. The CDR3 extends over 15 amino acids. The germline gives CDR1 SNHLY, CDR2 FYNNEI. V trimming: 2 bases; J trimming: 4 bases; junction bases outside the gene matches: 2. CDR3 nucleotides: TGTGCCAGCAGTGAACGGACAGGGGGGAATCAGCCCCAGCATTTT. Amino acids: CASSERTGGNQPQHF.

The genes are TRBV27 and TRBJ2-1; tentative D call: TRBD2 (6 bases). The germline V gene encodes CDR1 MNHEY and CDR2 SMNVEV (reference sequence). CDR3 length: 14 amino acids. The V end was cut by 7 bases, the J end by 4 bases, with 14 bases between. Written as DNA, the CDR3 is TGTGCCAGCATAGCGGCCATGGGTTACAATGAGCAGTTCTTC. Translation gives CASIAAMGYNEQFF.

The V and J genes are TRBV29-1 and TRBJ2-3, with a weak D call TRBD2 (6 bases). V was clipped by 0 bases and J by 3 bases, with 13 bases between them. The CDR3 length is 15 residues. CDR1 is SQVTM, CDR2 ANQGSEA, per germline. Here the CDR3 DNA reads TGCAGCGTTGAAGAAGCCGGACTAAGGACAGATACGCAGTATTTT. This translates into CSVEEAGLRTDTQYF.

The DNA for the CDR3 is TGTGCCTGGAGTCGGGACAGGGTAGGCTACGAGCAGTACTTC. It is translated as CAWSRDRVGYEQYF. This chain connects TRBV30 to TRBJ2-7; 9 bases map to TRBD1. CDR1 GTSNPN and CDR2 SVGIG come from the germline V gene (reference sequence). The trim removed 2 bases at V and 3 bases at J, leaving 5 bases unmatched. The CDR3 totals 14 residues.

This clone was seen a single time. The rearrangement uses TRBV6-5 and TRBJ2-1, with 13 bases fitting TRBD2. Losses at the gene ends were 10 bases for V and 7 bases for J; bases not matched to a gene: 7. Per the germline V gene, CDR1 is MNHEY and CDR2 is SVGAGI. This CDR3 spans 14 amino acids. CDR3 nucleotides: TGTGCCACCGACACTAGCGGGAGGGCTAATGAGCAGTTCTTC. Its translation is CATDTSGRANEQFF.

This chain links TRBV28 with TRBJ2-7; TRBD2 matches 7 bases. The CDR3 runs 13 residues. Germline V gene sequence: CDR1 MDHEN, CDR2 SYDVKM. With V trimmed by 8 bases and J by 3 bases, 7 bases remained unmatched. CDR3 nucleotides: TGTGCCAGCCAACCGGGACTAAACTACGAGCAGTACTTC. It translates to CASQPGLNYEQYF.

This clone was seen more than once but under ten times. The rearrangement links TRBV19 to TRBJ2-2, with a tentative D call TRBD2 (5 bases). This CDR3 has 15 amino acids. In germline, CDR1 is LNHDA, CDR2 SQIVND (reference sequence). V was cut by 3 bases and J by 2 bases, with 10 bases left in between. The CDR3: CASSIRGRNTGELFF. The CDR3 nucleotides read TGTGCCAGTAGTATCCGCGGGCGAAACACCGGGGAGCTGTTTTTT.

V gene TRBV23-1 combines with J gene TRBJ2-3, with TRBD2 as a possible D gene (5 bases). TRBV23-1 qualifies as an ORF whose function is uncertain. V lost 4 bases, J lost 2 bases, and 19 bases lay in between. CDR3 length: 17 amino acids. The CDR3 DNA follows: TGCGCCAGCAGTCGCTCGACCCCCGGAGGTCACACAGATACGCAGTATTTT. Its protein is CASSRSTPGGHTDTQYF.

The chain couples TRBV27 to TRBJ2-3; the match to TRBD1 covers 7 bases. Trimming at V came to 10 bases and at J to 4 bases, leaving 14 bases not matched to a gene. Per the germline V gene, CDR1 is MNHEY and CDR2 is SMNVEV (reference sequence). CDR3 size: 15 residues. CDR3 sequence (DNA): TGTGCCACCGGTATTTTGACAGGGTCGGCAGATACGCAGTATTTT. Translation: CATGILTGSADTQYF.

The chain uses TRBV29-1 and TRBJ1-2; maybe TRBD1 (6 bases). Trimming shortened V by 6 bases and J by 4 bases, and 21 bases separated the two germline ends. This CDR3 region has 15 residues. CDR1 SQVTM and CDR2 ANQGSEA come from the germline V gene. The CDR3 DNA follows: TGCAGCGTCCCACGAGGGGGGGGAGAGGGCTATGGCTACACCTTC. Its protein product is CSVPRGGGEGYGYTF.

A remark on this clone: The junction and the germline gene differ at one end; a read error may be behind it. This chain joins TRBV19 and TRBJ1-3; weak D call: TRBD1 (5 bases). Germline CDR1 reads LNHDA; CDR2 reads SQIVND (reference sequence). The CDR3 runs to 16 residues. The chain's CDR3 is CASRIDSSFSGNTIYF. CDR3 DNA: TGTGCCAGTAGGATAGACAGCTCTTTCTCTGGAAACACCATATATTTT.

The CDR3 reads CASSEGDGFPYGYTF. In DNA form, the CDR3 reads TGTGCCAGCAGTGAAGGCGACGGATTCCCCTATGGCTACACCTTC. The chain links TRBV6-1 to TRBJ1-2, with no clear D. This CDR3 comprises 15 residues. The ends were cut back, 1 base at V and 4 bases at J, with 13 bases in the middle. In germline, CDR1 is MNHNS, CDR2 SASEGT.

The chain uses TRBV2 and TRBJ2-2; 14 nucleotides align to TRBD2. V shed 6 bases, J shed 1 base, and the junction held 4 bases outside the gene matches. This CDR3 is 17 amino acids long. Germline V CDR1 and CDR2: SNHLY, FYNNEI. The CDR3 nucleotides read TGTGCCAGCAGCGGACTAGCGGGGGGTAAGAACACCGGGGAGCTGTTTTTT. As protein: CASSGLAGGKNTGELFF.

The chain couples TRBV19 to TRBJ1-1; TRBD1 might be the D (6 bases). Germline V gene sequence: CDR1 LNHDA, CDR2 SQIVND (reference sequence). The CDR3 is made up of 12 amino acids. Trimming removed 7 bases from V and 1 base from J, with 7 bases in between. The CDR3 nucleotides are TGTGCCAGTAAGACAGGGAACACTGAAGCTTTCTTT. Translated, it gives CASKTGNTEAFF. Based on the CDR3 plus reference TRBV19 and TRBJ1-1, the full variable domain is DGGITQSPKYLFRKEGQNVTLSCEQNLNHDAMYWYRQDPGQGLRLIYYSQIVNDFQKGDIAEGYSVSREKKESFPLTVTSAQKNPTAFYLCASKTGNTEAFFGQGTRLTVV.

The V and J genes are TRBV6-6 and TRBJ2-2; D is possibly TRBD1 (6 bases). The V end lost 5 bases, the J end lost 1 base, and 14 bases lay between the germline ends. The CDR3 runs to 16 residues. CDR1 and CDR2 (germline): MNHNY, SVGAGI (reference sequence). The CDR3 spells CASSPTGPENTGELFF. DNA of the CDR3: TGTGCCAGCAGTCCTACAGGGCCCGAGAACACCGGGGAGCTGTTTTTT.